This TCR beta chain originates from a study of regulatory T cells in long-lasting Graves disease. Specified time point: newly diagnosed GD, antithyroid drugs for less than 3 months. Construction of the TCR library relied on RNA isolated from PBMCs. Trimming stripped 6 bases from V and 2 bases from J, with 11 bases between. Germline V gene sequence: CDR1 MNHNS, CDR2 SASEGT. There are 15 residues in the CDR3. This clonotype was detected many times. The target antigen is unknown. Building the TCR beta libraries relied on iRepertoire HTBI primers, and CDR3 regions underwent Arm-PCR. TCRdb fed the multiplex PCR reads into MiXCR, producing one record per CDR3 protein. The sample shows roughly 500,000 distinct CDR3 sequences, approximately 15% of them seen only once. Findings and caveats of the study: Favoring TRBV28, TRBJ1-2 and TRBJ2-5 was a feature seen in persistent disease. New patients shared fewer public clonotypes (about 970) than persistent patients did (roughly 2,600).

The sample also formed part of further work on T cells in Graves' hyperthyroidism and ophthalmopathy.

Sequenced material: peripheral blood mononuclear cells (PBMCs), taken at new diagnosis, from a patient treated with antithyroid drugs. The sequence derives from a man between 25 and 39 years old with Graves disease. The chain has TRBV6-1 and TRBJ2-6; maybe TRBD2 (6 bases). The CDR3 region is CASRGTQAGANVLTF. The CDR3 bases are TGTGCCAGCAGGGGGACTCAAGCTGGGGCCAACGTCCTGACTTTC.